These T cell receptor beta chains were read from a single sample in a study of blood T cells in healthy people across ages. Each CDR3 protein is one row after TCRdb ran MiXCR on the 5' RACE reads. The repertoire holds hundreds of thousands of distinct CDR3 sequences, with about 42% as singletons. Sequencing was performed on blood. The receptors derive from a man in his 60s in good health. Each CDR3 is given with its conserved first and last residue. The D gene is left open where the match is weak. Rows may omit the clone size; those that give it use once, few, many or a size class.

CDR3 length,clone size,D gene,V gene,J gene,CDR3 DNA,CDR3 protein
14,.,.,TRBV27,TRBJ1-6,TGTGCCAGCAGTCGGACGCCTTATAATTCACCCCTCCACTTT,CASSRTPYNSPLHF
15,few,TRBD1,TRBV12-3/TRBV12-4,TRBJ2-5,TGTGCCAGCAGCCAGGGACAGGGAAGTACAGAGACCCAGTACTTC,CASSQGQGSTETQYF
13,.,TRBD1,TRBV20-1,TRBJ1-2,TGCAGTGCTAGGGACAGGGGGCACGACGGCTACACCTTC,CSARDRGHDGYTF
15,.,TRBD1,TRBV4-3,TRBJ1-5,TGCGCCAGCAGCGCCGACAGGGGGCGAGGACAGCCCCAGCATTTT,CASSADRGRGQPQHF
15,.,.,TRBV28,TRBJ1-1,TGTGCCAGCACCCTAGCGGGGCGGAAGAACACTGAAGCTTTCTTT,CASTLAGRKNTEAFF
14,few,.,TRBV2,TRBJ2-3,TGTGCCAGCAAGCCTGGAACTAGCACAGATACGCAGTATTTT,CASKPGTSTDTQYF
15,.,.,TRBV2,TRBJ2-7,TGTGCCAGCAGTGACTTTGGAGTTCGTGCCTACGAGCAGTACTTC,CASSDFGVRAYEQYF
16,few,.,TRBV9,TRBJ2-3,TGTGCCAGCAGCGTAGGGGGAGGCCCAGGGGCAGATACGCAGTATTTT,CASSVGGGPGADTQYF
15,.,.,TRBV27,TRBJ2-3,TGTGCCAGCAGTTTTGGGGCCCGTCTGACAGATACGCAGTATTTT,CASSFGARLTDTQYF
16,few,.,TRBV7-2,TRBJ1-2,TGTGCCAGCAGCCGCGTCGGAGGGTCGGCCAACTATGGCTACACCTTC,CASSRVGGSANYGYTF
14,.,TRBD1,TRBV27,TRBJ1-2,TGTGCCAGCAGTTCCCACAGGGGGCGGCGTGGCTACACCTTC,CASSSHRGRRGYTF
13,.,.,TRBV4-1,TRBJ2-7,TGCGCCAGCAGCCAAGATGTCCCCAGCCAGCAGTACTTC,CASSQDVPSQQYF
12,.,.,TRBV7-2,TRBJ2-3,TGTGCCAGCAGCCAACCTCACGATACGCAGTATTTT,CASSQPHDTQYF
19,once,TRBD2,TRBV7-9,TRBJ2-1,TGTGCCAGCAGCTCGACTAGCGGGGGGAAGACGAGCTCCTACAATGAGCAGTTCTTC,CASSSTSGGKTSSYNEQFF
14,few,.,TRBV15,TRBJ1-6,TGTGCCACCAGCAGAGACACAATCGATTCACCCCTCCACTTT,CATSRDTIDSPLHF
15,few,.,TRBV28,TRBJ2-5,TGTGCCAGCAGTTTATTGACAGACAACCAAGAGACCCAGTACTTC,CASSLLTDNQETQYF
14,.,.,TRBV7-2,TRBJ2-7,TGTGCCAGCAGCTTATTTAAGCGGAGGTACGAGCAGTACTTC,CASSLFKRRYEQYF
15,.,.,TRBV20-1,TRBJ2-3,TGCAGTGCTCCCTCGGGCGGCAAGAACACAGATACGCAGTATTTT,CSAPSGGKNTDTQYF
16,.,TRBD1,TRBV12-3/TRBV12-4,TRBJ2-3,TGTGCCAGCAGTTCCCAGGACAGGGGGCGAATAGATACGCAGTATTTT,CASSSQDRGRIDTQYF
14,.,.,TRBV12-3/TRBV12-4,TRBJ2-1,TGTGCCAGCAGTTTTGGACAACGGACCAATGAGCAGTTCTTC,CASSFGQRTNEQFF
15,many,.,TRBV7-2,TRBJ2-5,TGTGCCAGCAGCTTAGTGGCGGGATACCAAGAGACCCAGTACTTC,CASSLVAGYQETQYF
18,.,TRBD2,TRBV9,TRBJ2-2,TGTGCCAGCAGCCCCTATTATAGCGGGGGCTCGAACACCGGGAAGCTGTTTTTT,CASSPYYSGGSNTGKLFF
13,few,TRBD1,TRBV10-3,TRBJ1-2,TGTGCCATCAGTGATAGGACAGGCTATGGCTACACCTTC,CAISDRTGYGYTF
15,once,.,TRBV6-2/TRBV6-3,TRBJ2-7,TGTGCCAGCGGTACCGACACTTACCTCTCCTACGAGCAGTACTTC,CASGTDTYLSYEQYF
14,few,.,TRBV4-3,TRBJ2-1,TGCGCCAGCAGCCAAACTCCTAGATTTAATGAGCAGTTCTTC,CASSQTPRFNEQFF
15,.,.,TRBV9,TRBJ1-4,TGTGCCAGCAGCGTAGATCCAGGGACTAATGAAAAACTGTTTTTT,CASSVDPGTNEKLFF
13,.,TRBD1,TRBV11-2,TRBJ2-1,TGTGCCAGCAGCTTACGGGACAGGGGGGAGCAGTTCTTC,CASSLRDRGEQFF
15,.,.,TRBV6-1,TRBJ2-5,TGTGCCAGCAGTGGAATAGGGGATCTTCTTGAGACCCAGTACTTC,CASSGIGDLLETQYF
13,.,.,TRBV20-1,TRBJ2-7,TGCAGTGCTAGTGTGCTAGCTCGGTACGAGCAGTACTTC,CSASVLARYEQYF
14,few,.,TRBV5-8,TRBJ1-1,TGTGCCAGCAGCTTCGGGACACTGAACACTGAAGCTTTCTTT,CASSFGTLNTEAFF
16,.,.,TRBV6-1,TRBJ1-6,TGTGCCAGCAGTGAATCTCTGGACGGCTTTCGGTCACCCCTCCACTTT,CASSESLDGFRSPLHF
17,.,TRBD2,TRBV7-2,TRBJ2-1,TGTGCCAGCAGCCTCCGGGGGAGCGGGGTTAGGTACAAGGAGCAGTTCTTC,CASSLRGSGVRYKEQFF
16,once,TRBD2,TRBV20-1,TRBJ2-7,TGCAGTGCTAGAGAAACCGGGACTAGCGGGCCCTCGGAGCAGTACTTC,CSARETGTSGPSEQYF
17,few,.,TRBV12-3/TRBV12-4,TRBJ1-5,TGTGCCAGCAGTCCGGGGGTTATAAGGGTCGTGAATCAGCCCCAGCATTTT,CASSPGVIRVVNQPQHF
15,.,TRBD2,TRBV9,TRBJ2-1,TGTGCCAGCAGCGCAATAGCGGGGGGGCCCGATGAGCAGTTCTTC,CASSAIAGGPDEQFF
13,.,TRBD1,TRBV29-1,TRBJ1-2,TGCAGCGTTCGAAGAACAGGGGTTATGGGCTACACCTTC,CSVRRTGVMGYTF
15,.,.,TRBV27,TRBJ1-5,TGTGCCAGCAGTTACGGGGGACATTTGAGTCAGCCCCAGCATTTT,CASSYGGHLSQPQHF
15,many,.,TRBV4-3,TRBJ2-7,TGCGCCAGCAGCCAAGAAACGAAGAACCCCTACGAGCAGTACTTC,CASSQETKNPYEQYF
14,.,.,TRBV14,TRBJ1-2,TGTGCCAGCAGCCGCTCAGCGACCACCAGGGGCTACACCTTC,CASSRSATTRGYTF
14,few,TRBD1,TRBV5-1,TRBJ1-2,TGCGCCAGCAGCGCTACCGGGACAGAATATGGCTACACCTTC,CASSATGTEYGYTF
15,few,.,TRBV28,TRBJ2-7,TGTGCCAGCAGTTCCCGGACAGAAATATCCTACGAGCAGTACTTC,CASSSRTEISYEQYF
14,few,.,TRBV10-3,TRBJ2-7,TGTGCCATCAGCGATTTACAGGGTTCCTACGAGCAGTACTTC,CAISDLQGSYEQYF
12,.,.,TRBV20-1,TRBJ2-1,TGCAGTGCTAGAGATCTTTTGGAGACCCAGTTCTTC,CSARDLLETQFF
13,many,.,TRBV3-1,TRBJ1-1,TGTGCCAGCAGCCTGACGGTGAACACTGAAGCTTTCTTT,CASSLTVNTEAFF
14,few,TRBD1,TRBV13,TRBJ2-5,TGTGCCAGCAGCCCAGGACAGGGGGCCAAGACCCAGTACTTC,CASSPGQGAKTQYF
13,.,.,TRBV7-3,TRBJ1-1,TGTGCCAGCAGCGCAGACAGGAACACTGAAGCTTTCTTT,CASSADRNTEAFF
14,once,.,TRBV20-1,TRBJ2-7,TGCAGTGCTAGAGATGCTCGGGGTTCCTACGAGCAGTACTTC,CSARDARGSYEQYF
15,.,.,TRBV7-9,TRBJ2-5,TGTGCCAGCAGCCCCAGTGAGGGGGCGGGGGAGACCCAGTACTTC,CASSPSEGAGETQYF
12,many,.,TRBV20-1,TRBJ2-7,TGCAGTGCTACCGGTAGAGGGTACGAGCAGTACTTC,CSATGRGYEQYF
16,.,TRBD2,TRBV7-2,TRBJ2-3,TGTGCCAGCAGCCTGGGAATTAGCGGGGGGTTGGGCACGCAGTATTTT,CASSLGISGGLGTQYF
15,.,.,TRBV4-3,TRBJ2-7,TGCGCCAGCAGCCAAGCCGGACGAGGATCCTACGAGCAGTACTTC,CASSQAGRGSYEQYF
13,few,.,TRBV30,TRBJ2-7,TGTGCCTGGAGAAAGGTCCCTGCCTACGAGCAGTACTTC,CAWRKVPAYEQYF
14,.,.,TRBV15,TRBJ1-1,TGTGCCACCAGCAGGGGGGACTTCAACACTGAAGCTTTCTTT,CATSRGDFNTEAFF
13,.,.,TRBV6-2/TRBV6-3,TRBJ2-4,TGTGCCAGCAGTGGGACCCCCAAAAACATTCAGTACTTC,CASSGTPKNIQYF
14,.,TRBD2,TRBV7-2,TRBJ2-1,TGTGCCACCCTGGGACTAGCGGGACTCAATGAGCAGTTCTTC,CATLGLAGLNEQFF